The 3 T cell receptor beta chains given below trace back to one sample, sequenced in a study of cytomegalovirus exposure and HLA in healthy donors (dated by TCRdb to 2016 to 2017). The protocol used for the library was the immunoSEQ multiplex PCR assay. TCRdb limited this immuneACCESS table to in-frame rearrangements with V and J called. A share of clones is missing; checked studies link under half to unresolved V genes, and the rest is unexplained. The table for this sample lists about 60,000 clones; 96% of them were counted only once. The ten largest clones take up 0.9% to 1.5% of the sample. The sequenced material came from PBMCs. These receptors originate from a woman younger than 30 in good health and CMV-seronegative.

The V call is TRBV30, the J call TRBJ1-1, with 7 bases fitting TRBD1. From germline, CDR1 is GTSNPN and CDR2 SVGIG (reference sequence). The V gene end was trimmed by 3 bases and the J gene end by 10 bases; junction bases not matched to a gene: 5. This CDR3 spans 11 amino acids. DNA for the CDR3: TGTGCCTGGAGGCAGGGGGGTGCAGCTTTCTTT. Residues: CAWRQGGAAFF.

The chain is built from TRBV7-2 and TRBJ2-7, with D possibly TRBD2 on 6 matching bases. Trimming took 1 base from V and 4 from J, leaving 8 bases between them. Germline loops: CDR1 SGHTA, CDR2 FQGNSA. The CDR3 extends over 13 amino acids. The CDR3 bases are TGTGCCAGCAGCTTAGGGAGGGTGTACGAGCAGTACTTC. It specifies CASSLGRVYEQYF. Complete variable domain (other parts from reference TRBV7-2 and TRBJ2-7): GAGVSQSPSNKVTEKGKDVELRCDPISGHTALYWYRQSLGQGLEFLIYFQGNSAPDKSGLPSDRFSAERTGGSVSTLTIQRTQQEDSAVYLCASSLGRVYEQYFGPGTRLTVT.

The gene calls are TRBV4-3 and TRBJ2-3; tentative D call: TRBD1 (5 bases). The ends were cut back, 4 bases at V and 6 bases at J, with 17 bases in the middle. Germline loops: CDR1 LGHNA, CDR2 YSLEER. The CDR3 contains 15 residues. Here the CDR3 reads CASSPEPQASDTQYF. The CDR3 DNA reads as TGCGCCAGCAGCCCAGAACCACAGGCCTCGGATACGCAGTATTTT.